These 22 T cell receptor beta chains came from one sample sequenced in a study of response to subunit inactivated influenza vaccine. TCRdb redid the calling of the RT-PCR reads with MiXCR, one entry per CDR3 protein. The repertoire consists of about 650,000 distinct CDR3 sequences, with 13% to 15% occurring once and the leading ten covering 7.6%. Sequenced here: PBMCs from blood, sampled about 14 days before vaccination. The receptors shown here come from a man aged 45-65 years who received an inactivated influenza vaccine.

Many counts were recorded for this clonotype. This chain joins TRBV2 and TRBJ1-1; D is unresolved. Trimming left V 0 bases short and J 0 bases short, with 8 bases between. Germline V lookup: CDR1 SNHLY, CDR2 FYNNEI. The CDR3 extends over 15 amino acids. CDR3 coding DNA: TGTGCCAGCAGTGAAGCGCGAATAATGAACACTGAAGCTTTCTTT. Amino acids: CASSEARIMNTEAFF.

This clonotype was seen many times. V gene TRBV5-6 combines with J gene TRBJ2-1, with a tentative D call TRBD2 (6 bases). Germline V gives CDR1 SGHDT, CDR2 YYEEEE. Trimming left V 4 bases short and J 0 bases short, with 11 bases between. There are 15 residues in the CDR3. CDR3 coding DNA: TGTGCCAGCAGCGGCCGGGACTTCTCCTACAATGAGCAGTTCTTC. Translation: CASSGRDFSYNEQFF.

This clonotype was counted many times. This chain connects TRBV7-2 to TRBJ1-5; no clear D. The CDR3 is 14 residues long. Looked up from germline, CDR1 is SGHTA and CDR2 is FQGNSA. Trimming cost V 3 bases and J 3 bases, with 9 bases left between them. The CDR3 DNA sequence: TGTGCCAGCAGCTTCTCTACGTACAATCAGCCCCAGCATTTT. It translates to CASSFSTYNQPQHF.

This clonotype was counted ten times or more. The chain links TRBV5-1 to TRBJ1-3, with unresolved D. Germline CDR1 is SGHRS and CDR2 is YFSETQ. This CDR3 is 14 amino acids long. The ends were cut back, 0 bases at V and 3 bases at J, with 7 bases in the middle. CDR3 bases: TGCGCCAGCAGCTTGGAGGGCAATGGAAACACCATATATTTT. It encodes CASSLEGNGNTIYF.

The CDR3 DNA sequence: TGTGCCAGCAGTGTTGGACAGGGGGCGATCGGGGAGCTGTTTTTT. Protein sequence: CASSVGQGAIGELFF. This chain joins TRBV6-1 and TRBJ2-2; TRBD1 agrees at 11 bases. The CDR3 has 15 amino acids. Germline V gives CDR1 MNHNS, CDR2 SASEGT. Losses at the gene ends were 4 bases for V and 7 bases for J; bases not matched to a gene: 5.

The CDR3 reads CASGGGPSTEAFF. The CDR3 DNA is TGTGCCAGCGGGGGTGGTCCCTCCACTGAAGCTTTCTTT. This chain uses TRBV13 with TRBJ1-1; D perhaps matches TRBD1 (5 bases). CDR1 and CDR2 from the germline V gene are PRHDT and FYEKMQ (reference sequence). V lost 8 bases and J 4 bases, leaving 14 bases between the germline ends. The CDR3 extends over 13 amino acids.

There are a few counts of this clonotype. The J gene is TRBJ2-7, the V gene TRBV28; 7 bases agree with TRBD2. J was trimmed by 0 bases and V by 3 bases; bases with no gene match: 8. This CDR3 spans 16 amino acids. Germline lookup yields CDR1 MDHEN and CDR2 SYDVKM. CDR3 bases: TGTGCCAGCAGTTTTCTCGAGCGGGACGACTCCTACGAGCAGTACTTC. Translating it yields CASSFLERDDSYEQYF.

In its sample, this clonotype was seen many times. This chain joins TRBV2 and TRBJ2-4; a possible D gene is TRBD2 (7 bases). Trimming took 0 bases from V and 8 from J, leaving 11 bases between them. The CDR3 contains 14 residues. Germline CDR1 reads SNHLY; CDR2 reads FYNNEI. CDR3 sequence reads: CASSEAGGLDIQYF. CDR3 DNA sequence: TGTGCCAGCAGTGAAGCGGGGGGGCTAGACATTCAGTACTTC.

This clonotype was detected a few times. The chain combines TRBV10-3 with TRBJ1-4; D unresolved. The V gene lost 3 bases and the J gene lost 5 bases, with 10 bases spanning the gap. The CDR3 consists of 14 residues. Germline V gene data show CDR1 as ENHRY and CDR2 as SYGVKD. CDR3 DNA sequence: TGTGCCATCAGTGAAAGAGACGGCAATGAAAAACTGTTTTTT. Translated, it gives CAISERDGNEKLFF.

This clonotype was detected only a few times. The chain carries TRBV10-3 and TRBJ1-1, with TRBD1 identical over 8 bases. The germline gives CDR1 ENHRY, CDR2 SYGVKD. The CDR3 length is 13 residues. Trimming took 6 bases from V and 5 from J; bases not matched to a gene: 5. CDR3 in amino acids: CAIRDREGTEAFF. The CDR3 coding sequence is TGTGCCATCAGGGACAGGGAGGGGACTGAAGCTTTCTTT.

Concerning this clonotype itself: A much larger clone lies one base from this, so it may be a read error. The CDR3 ends on some other residue instead of the conserved phenylalanine or tryptophan, so this is likely a read error. CDR3 DNA sequence: TGTGCCAGCAGCATGACTAGCGGATATGACAATGAGCAGTTCTCC. It yields the protein CASSMTSGYDNEQFS. The chain carries TRBV12-3 or TRBV12-4 and TRBJ2-1, with 9 bases aligning to TRBD2. The V segment lost 6 bases and the J segment 5 bases; nucleotides outside the gene matches: 8. This CDR3 region has 15 residues.

Comments on this clonotype: Because it lacks the conserved phenylalanine or tryptophan at the end, this CDR3 is likely a read error. The limits of the CDR3 on the DNA are not certain, so only TCRdb's listed CDR3 is given. The genes are TRBV11-2 and TRBJ2-7; the DNA was not compared with TRBD1, the D call given in the table. CDR1 and CDR2 from the germline V gene are SGHAT and FQNNGV. The CDR3 sequence runs 11 residues, both termini included. Here the CDR3 reads CASSSPGSWII.

This clonotype showed up many times. The CDR3 spells CASSLGSSYSNQPQHF. DNA of the CDR3: TGTGCCAGCAGCTTGGGCAGTTCTTATAGCAATCAGCCCCAGCATTTT. V and J are TRBV5-6 and TRBJ1-5; D uncertain. V shed 0 bases and J shed 0 bases, with 10 bases lying between them. The CDR3 spans 16 residues. The germline gives CDR1 SGHDT, CDR2 YYEEEE.

This clonotype was picked up a small number of times. The rearrangement joins TRBV4-3 to TRBJ2-5; the D gene is possibly TRBD1 (5 bases). The germline V gene encodes CDR1 LGHNA and CDR2 YSLEER. V was shortened by 1 base and J by 5 bases, with 14 bases between the two germline ends. The CDR3 length is 15 residues. The CDR3 reads CASSQGSGKGETQYF. The CDR3 nucleotides read TGCGCCAGCAGCCAAGGCTCAGGGAAGGGGGAGACCCAGTACTTC.

The table lists this clonotype with many counts. The chain recombines TRBV7-2 with TRBJ2-7, with a possible D match to TRBD1 (5 bases). The CDR3 extends over 14 amino acids. V was cut by 5 bases and J by 5 bases, with 16 bases left in between. Germline V lookup: CDR1 SGHTA, CDR2 FQGNSA. As DNA, the CDR3 is TGTGCCAGCAGCCAAAGTCGTGGGGCCAACGAGCAGTACTTC. Protein sequence: CASSQSRGANEQYF.

This clonotype has ten or more counts. At one of its ends the junction is not consistent with the germline gene, which may arise from a read error. This chain connects TRBV5-1 to TRBJ2-5, with 11 nucleotides matching TRBD2. The CDR3 covers 14 residues. Germline values: CDR1 SGHRS, CDR2 YFSETQ. The DNA of the CDR3 is TGTGCCAGCAGTTTAGCGGGGGGGAGGGAGACCCAGTACTTC. Encoded protein: CASSLAGGRETQYF.

A few counts support this clonotype. The gene calls are TRBV7-2 and TRBJ2-3, with unresolved D. CDR3 length equals 14 residues. Trimming pared 2 bases from V and 2 bases from J, leaving 8 bases between. Germline V gene lookup returns CDR1 SGHTA and CDR2 FQGNSA. Here the CDR3 DNA reads TGTGCCAGCAGCTTAAAAGCTTCCACAGATACGCAGTATTTT. Translating gives CASSLKASTDTQYF.

The chain joins TRBV30 to TRBJ2-7; 9 nucleotides line up with TRBD1. The V segment lost 7 bases and the J segment 4 bases; nucleotides outside the gene matches: 11. This CDR3 has 14 amino acids. Germline V lookup: CDR1 GTSNPN, CDR2 SVGIG (reference sequence). The DNA for the CDR3 is TGTGCCTATAAGGATCGGGACAGGGTTTACGAGCAGTACTTC. It is translated as CAYKDRDRVYEQYF.

The chain combines TRBV7-2 with TRBJ2-3, with D perhaps matching TRBD1 or TRBD2 (6 bases each). CDR1 is SGHTA and CDR2 is FQGNSA in the germline V gene. V was pared by 3 bases and J by 3 bases, with 16 bases between. CDR3 size: 16 residues. The chain's CDR3 is CASSFGWGANTDTQYF. The DNA for the CDR3 is TGTGCCAGCAGCTTTGGGTGGGGGGCTAATACAGATACGCAGTATTTT.

In this sample, this clonotype turned up many times. CDR3 coding DNA: TGTGCCAGCAGAAGAAGACAGGGGGACACAGATACGCAGTATTTT. It specifies CASRRRQGDTDTQYF. The chain links TRBV12-3 or TRBV12-4 to TRBJ2-3; TRBD1 matches at 9 bases. This CDR3 is 15 amino acids long. V was pared by 6 bases and J by 2 bases, with 6 bases of the junction left unmatched.

In this sample, this clonotype turned up a few times. The chain has TRBV7-2 and TRBJ2-3, with 11 bases that match TRBD2. Per the germline V gene, CDR1 is SGHTA and CDR2 is FQGNSA. The V and J ends lost 4 bases and 11 bases, in that order; junction bases with no gene match: 11. The CDR3 totals 15 residues. The CDR3 nucleotides are TGTGCCAGCAGCTCCTTAGCGGGGGGGGCTATAGGGCAGTATTTT. As protein: CASSSLAGGAIGQYF. Using reference TRBV7-2 and TRBJ2-3 for the parts outside the CDR3, the full variable domain is GAGVSQSPSNKVTEKGKDVELRCDPISGHTALYWYRQSLGQGLEFLIYFQGNSAPDKSGLPSDRFSAERTGGSVSTLTIQRTQQEDSAVYLCASSSLAGGAIGQYFGPGTRLTVL.

This clonotype was seen a few times. The J gene is TRBJ2-3, the V gene TRBV12-3 or TRBV12-4; weak D call: TRBD1 (7 bases). This CDR3 has 18 residues. Between the trimmed V and J ends, which lost 7 bases and 0 bases, there was a span of 23 bases. CDR3 loop: CASTRGQGGPSSTDTQYF. CDR3 in DNA: TGTGCCAGCACCCGGGGGCAGGGGGGCCCATCTAGCACAGATACGCAGTATTTT.